This TCR beta chain was captured by sequencing in a study of T cells after somatic rescue of genetic block. Details on this clone: The sample contains more than one DNA sequence encoding this CDR3.

Only in-frame clones appear in the TCRdb table, and some are missing; sequencing was by immunoSEQ multiplex PCR. The sample includes tens of thousands of clones, about nine tenths of them seen just once. This clonotype was sampled from a man in his forties. Source material: peripheral blood mononuclear cells (PBMCs).

CDR3 coding DNA: TGTGCCAGCAGCTTCGACATAAGCTATGGCTACACCTTC. It translates to CASSFDISYGYTF. This chain connects TRBV7-2 to TRBJ1-2; no definite D call. The CDR3 is 13 amino acids. Trimming pared 3 bases from V and 4 bases from J, leaving 9 bases between. The germline V gene has CDR1 SGHTA and CDR2 FQGNSA.